The clone carrying this T cell receptor beta chain has only one observation. This sample is part of a study of siplizumab effects on memory and regulatory T cells. Clones were read by immunoSEQ multiplex PCR, and TCRdb kept only the in-frame ones, dropping some. This table has 100,000 or so clones, about 92% appearing once. The CDR3 runs 13 residues. V dropped 5 bases and J dropped 1 base, with 8 bases sitting between them. Germline-derived CDR1 and CDR2 are MNHNS and SASEGT. The rearrangement links TRBV6-1 to TRBJ1-1, with D unresolved. The clonotype originates from a human donor in good health. The sequenced material came from CD4+ T cells sorted from blood. Here the CDR3 DNA reads TGTGCCAGCAGTACGGAGGCGAACACTGAAGCTTTCTTT. It codes for CASSTEANTEAFF.